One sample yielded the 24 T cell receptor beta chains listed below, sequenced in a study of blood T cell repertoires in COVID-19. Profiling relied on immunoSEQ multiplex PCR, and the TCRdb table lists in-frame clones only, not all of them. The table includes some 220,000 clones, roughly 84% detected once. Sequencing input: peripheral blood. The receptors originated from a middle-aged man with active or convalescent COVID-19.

DNA for the CDR3: TGTGCCAGCAGTTTGAGTGCGGGGGGGCCTTTTTCCTCCCCCTATACAGTAGATACGCAGTATTTT. Its protein product is CASSLSAGGPFSSPYTVDTQYF. The rearrangement uses TRBV27 and TRBJ2-3; 9 bases map to TRBD2. CDR3 length: 22 amino acids. CDR1 MNHEY and CDR2 SMNVEV come from the germline V gene (reference sequence). Losses at the gene ends were 3 bases for V and 5 bases for J; bases not matched to a gene: 27.

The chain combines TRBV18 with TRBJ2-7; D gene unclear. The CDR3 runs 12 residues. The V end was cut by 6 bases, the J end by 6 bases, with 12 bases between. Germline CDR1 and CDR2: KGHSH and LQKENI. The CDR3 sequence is CASSPYTGEQYF. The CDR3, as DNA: TGTGCCAGCTCCCCCTACACGGGCGAGCAGTACTTC.

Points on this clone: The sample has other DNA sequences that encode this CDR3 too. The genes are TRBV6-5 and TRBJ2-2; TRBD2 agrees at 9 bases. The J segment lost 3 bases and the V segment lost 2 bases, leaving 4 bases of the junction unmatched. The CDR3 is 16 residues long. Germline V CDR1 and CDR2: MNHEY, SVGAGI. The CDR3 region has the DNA TGTGCCAGCAGTTACGGCTTAGCGGGAGACACCGGGGAGCTGTTTTTT. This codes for CASSYGLAGDTGELFF.

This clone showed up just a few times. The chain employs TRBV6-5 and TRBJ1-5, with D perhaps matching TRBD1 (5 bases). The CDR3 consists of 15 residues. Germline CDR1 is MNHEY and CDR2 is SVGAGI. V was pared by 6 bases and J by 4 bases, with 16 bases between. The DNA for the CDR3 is TGTGCCAGCAGGCCTGTAGACAGCTCGAATCAGCCCCAGCATTTT. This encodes CASRPVDSSNQPQHF.

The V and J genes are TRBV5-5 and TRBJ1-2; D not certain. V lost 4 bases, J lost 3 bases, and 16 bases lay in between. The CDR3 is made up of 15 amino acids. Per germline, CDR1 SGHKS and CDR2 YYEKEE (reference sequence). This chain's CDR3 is CASSPGLTADYGYTF. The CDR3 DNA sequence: TGTGCCAGCAGCCCGGGGTTGACGGCGGACTATGGCTACACCTTC.

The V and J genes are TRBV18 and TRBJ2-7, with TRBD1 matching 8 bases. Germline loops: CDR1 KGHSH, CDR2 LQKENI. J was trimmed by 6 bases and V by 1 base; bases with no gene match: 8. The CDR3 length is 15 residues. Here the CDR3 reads CASSPLPDRVSEQYF. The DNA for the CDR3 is TGTGCCAGCTCACCACTCCCGGACAGGGTGTCCGAGCAGTACTTC. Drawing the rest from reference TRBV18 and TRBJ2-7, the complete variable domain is NAGVMQNPRHLVRRRGQEARLRCSPMKGHSHVYWYRQLPEEGLKFMVYLQKENIIDESGMPKERFSAEFPKEGPSILRIQQVVRGDSAAYFCASSPLPDRVSEQYFGPGTRLTVT.

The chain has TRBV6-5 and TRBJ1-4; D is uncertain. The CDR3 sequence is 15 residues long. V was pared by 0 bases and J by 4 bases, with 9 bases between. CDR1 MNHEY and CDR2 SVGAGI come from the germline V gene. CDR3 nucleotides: TGTGCCAGCAGTTACTCGGGAGGACTTAATGAAAAACTGTTTTTT. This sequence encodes CASSYSGGLNEKLFF.

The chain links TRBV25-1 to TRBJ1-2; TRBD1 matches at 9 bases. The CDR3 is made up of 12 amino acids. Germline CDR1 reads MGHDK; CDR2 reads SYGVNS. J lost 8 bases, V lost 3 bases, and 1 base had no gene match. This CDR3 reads CASSEDRGGYTF. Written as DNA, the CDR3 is TGTGCCAGCAGTGAGGACAGGGGAGGCTACACCTTC.

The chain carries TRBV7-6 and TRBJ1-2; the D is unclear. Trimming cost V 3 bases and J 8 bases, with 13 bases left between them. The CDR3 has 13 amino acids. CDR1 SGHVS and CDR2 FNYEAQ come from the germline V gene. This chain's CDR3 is CASSLSQTLGYTF. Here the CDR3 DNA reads TGTGCCAGCAGCTTGTCACAGACATTAGGCTACACCTTC.

DNA for the CDR3: TGTGCCAGCAGTTACTCGGAGGGAAGCAAGACCCAGTACTTC. This sequence encodes CASSYSEGSKTQYF. The V call is TRBV6-6, the J call TRBJ2-5, with D possibly being TRBD2 (6 bases). The germline V and J ends were trimmed by 0 bases and 6 bases, with 11 bases remaining between them. In germline, CDR1 is MNHNY, CDR2 SVGAGI (reference sequence). The CDR3 consists of 14 residues.

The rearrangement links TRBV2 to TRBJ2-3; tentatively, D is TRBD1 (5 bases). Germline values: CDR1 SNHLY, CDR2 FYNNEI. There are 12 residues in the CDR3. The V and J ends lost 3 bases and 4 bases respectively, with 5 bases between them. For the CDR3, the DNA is TGTGCCAGCAGTGACAGGGCAGATACGCAGTATTTT. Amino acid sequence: CASSDRADTQYF. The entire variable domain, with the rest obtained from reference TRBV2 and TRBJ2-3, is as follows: EPEVTQTPSHQVTQMGQEVILRCVPISNHLYFYWYRQILGQKVEFLVSFYNNEISEKSEIFDDQFSVERPDGSNFTLKIRSTKLEDSAMYFCASSDRADTQYFGPGTRLTVL.

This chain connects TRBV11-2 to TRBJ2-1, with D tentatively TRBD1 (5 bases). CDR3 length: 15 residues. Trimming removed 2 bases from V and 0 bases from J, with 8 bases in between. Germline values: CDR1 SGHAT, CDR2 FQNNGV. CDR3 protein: CASSLFQGSYNEQFF. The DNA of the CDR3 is TGTGCCAGCAGCTTATTCCAGGGCTCCTACAATGAGCAGTTCTTC.

CDR3 in amino acids: CASSSSGNTGELFF. The CDR3 region has the DNA TGTGCCAGCAGCTCTAGTGGGAACACCGGGGAGCTGTTTTTT. The chain has TRBV7-2 and TRBJ2-2; D is ambiguous. The V gene's germline CDR1 is SGHTA and CDR2 FQGNSA. The CDR3 has 14 residues. Trimming removed 4 bases at V and 1 base at J, with 7 bases between.

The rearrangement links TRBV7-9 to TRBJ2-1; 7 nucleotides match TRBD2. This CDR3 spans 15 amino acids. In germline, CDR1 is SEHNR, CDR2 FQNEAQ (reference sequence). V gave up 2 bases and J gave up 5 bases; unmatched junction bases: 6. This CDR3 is CASSLTSAYHNEQFF. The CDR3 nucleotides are TGTGCCAGCAGCTTAACTAGCGCGTACCACAATGAGCAGTTCTTC.

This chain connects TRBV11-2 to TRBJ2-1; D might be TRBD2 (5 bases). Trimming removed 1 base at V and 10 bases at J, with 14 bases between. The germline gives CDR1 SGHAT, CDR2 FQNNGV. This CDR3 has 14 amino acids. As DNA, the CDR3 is TGTGCCAGCAGCTTAGCCCGGCGGGCGGGCGAGCAGTTCTTC. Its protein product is CASSLARRAGEQFF.

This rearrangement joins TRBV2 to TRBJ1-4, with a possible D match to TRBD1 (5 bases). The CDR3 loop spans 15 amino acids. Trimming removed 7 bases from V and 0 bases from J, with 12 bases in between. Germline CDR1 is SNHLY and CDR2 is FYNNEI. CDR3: CASTDTGATNEKLFF. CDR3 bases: TGTGCCAGCACCGACACGGGGGCAACTAATGAAAAACTGTTTTTT.

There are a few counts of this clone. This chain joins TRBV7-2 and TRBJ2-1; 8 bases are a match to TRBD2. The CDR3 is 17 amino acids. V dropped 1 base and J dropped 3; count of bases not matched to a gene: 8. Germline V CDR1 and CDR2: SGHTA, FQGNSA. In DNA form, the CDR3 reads TGTGCCAGCAGCTTAGTCGGGTCCAGCGGGGGCTACAATGAGCAGTTCTTC. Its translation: CASSLVGSSGGYNEQFF. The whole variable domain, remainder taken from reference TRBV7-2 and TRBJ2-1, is GAGVSQSPSNKVTEKGKDVELRCDPISGHTALYWYRQSLGQGLEFLIYFQGNSAPDKSGLPSDRFSAERTGGSVSTLTIQRTQQEDSAVYLCASSLVGSSGGYNEQFFGPGTRLTVL.

CDR3 region: CASSPTDRATYGYTF. In DNA form, the CDR3 reads TGTGCCAGCAGCCCGACCGACAGGGCAACGTATGGCTACACCTTC. The J gene is TRBJ1-2, the V gene TRBV7-9; 7 nucleotides match TRBD1. After removal of 5 bases from V and 5 bases from J, the junction contained 11 bases not matched to a gene. Germline V gives CDR1 SEHNR, CDR2 FQNEAQ (reference sequence). There are 15 residues in the CDR3.

CDR3 DNA sequence: TGTGCCAGCAGCTCCCAGGGCCGGGAGCTGTTTTTT. This encodes CASSSQGRELFF. The chain recombines TRBV7-3 with TRBJ2-2; tentative D call: TRBD1 (5 bases). V was pared by 4 bases and J by 9 bases, with 9 bases between. This CDR3 contains 12 residues. The germline V gene encodes CDR1 SGHTA and CDR2 FQGTGA. Variable domain in full (rest from reference TRBV7-3 and TRBJ2-2): GAGVSQTPSNKVTEKGKYVELRCDPISGHTALYWYRQSLGQGPEFLIYFQGTGAADDSGLPNDRFFAVRPEGSVSTLKIQRTERGDSAVYLCASSSQGRELFFGEGSRLTVL.

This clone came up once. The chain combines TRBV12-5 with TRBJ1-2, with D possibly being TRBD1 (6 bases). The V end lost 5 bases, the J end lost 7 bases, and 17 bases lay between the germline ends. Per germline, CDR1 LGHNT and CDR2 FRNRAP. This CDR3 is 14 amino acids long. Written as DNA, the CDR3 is TGTGCTAGTGGTCTACAGGGCCAGGTTGGTGGCTACACCTTC. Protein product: CASGLQGQVGGYTF.

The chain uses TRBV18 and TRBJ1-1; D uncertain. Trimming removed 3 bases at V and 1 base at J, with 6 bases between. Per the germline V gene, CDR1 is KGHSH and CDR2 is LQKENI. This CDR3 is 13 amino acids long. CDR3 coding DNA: TGTGCCAGCTCACCCCAATCGAACACTGAAGCTTTCTTT. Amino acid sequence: CASSPQSNTEAFF.

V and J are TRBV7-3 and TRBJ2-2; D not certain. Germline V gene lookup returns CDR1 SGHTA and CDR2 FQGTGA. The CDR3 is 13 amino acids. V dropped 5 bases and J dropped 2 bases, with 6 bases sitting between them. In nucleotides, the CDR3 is TGTGCCAGCAGCCCCTTCAACACCGGGGAGCTGTTTTTT. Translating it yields CASSPFNTGELFF.

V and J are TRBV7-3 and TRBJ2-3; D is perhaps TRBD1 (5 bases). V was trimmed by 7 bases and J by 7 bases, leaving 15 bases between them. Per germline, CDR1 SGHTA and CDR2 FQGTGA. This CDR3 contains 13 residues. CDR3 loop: CASTTVAGNTQYF. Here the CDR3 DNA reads TGTGCCAGCACGACAGTAGCTGGGAATACGCAGTATTTT.

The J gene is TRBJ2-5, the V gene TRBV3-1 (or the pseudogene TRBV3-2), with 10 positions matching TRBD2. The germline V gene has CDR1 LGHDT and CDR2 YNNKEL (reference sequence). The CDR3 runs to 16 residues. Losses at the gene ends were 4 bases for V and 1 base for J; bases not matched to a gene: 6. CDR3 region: CASSPFWTSGQETQYF. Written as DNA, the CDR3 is TGTGCCAGCAGCCCGTTCTGGACTAGCGGCCAAGAGACCCAGTACTTC.